This is a list of T cell receptor beta chains from one sample in a study of T cell responses to AZD1222 COVID-19 vaccine. Libraries were prepared by immunoSEQ multiplex PCR; TCRdb keeps only in-frame clonotypes and omits some of them. Here the sample spans about 84,000 clones, around 90% being singletons. The sample in question was peripheral blood, obtained 28 days after the second AZD1222 dose. These receptors came from an adult who received the AZD1222 COVID-19 vaccine. The CDR3 runs from the conserved cysteine through the conserved F or W. D genes are given only for firm matches. Clone size is not always given. Where it is, it says once, few, many or a class for expanded clones.

>TRBV28|NA|TRBJ1-2|NA
TGTGCCAGCAGTCGCGGACGTTCTAACTATGGCTACACCTTC
CASSRGRSNYGYTF
>TRBV7-3|NA|TRBJ2-2|TRBD2
TGTGCCAGCAGCTCCAGGTCGGGACTAGCGGGGGCTACAACCACCGGGGAGCTGTTTTTT
CASSSRSGLAGATTTGELFF
>TRBV6-2/TRBV6-3|once|TRBJ1-1|NA
TGTGCCAGCAGTTACAGGGACACACACTCATCCAATGAAGCTTTCTTT
CASSYRDTHSSNEAFF
>TRBV7-9|NA|TRBJ2-7|NA
TGTGCCAGCACCATCGACAGCTACGAGCAGTACTTC
CASTIDSYEQYF
>TRBV7-3|NA|TRBJ2-5|NA
TGTGCCAGCACCATTTACCGGGACCGCGTCCAAGAGACCCAGTACTTC
CASTIYRDRVQETQYF
>TRBV5-4|NA|TRBJ1-2|NA
TGTGCCAGCAGCCCTCGAGGATTGGGGAACTATGGCTACACCTTC
CASSPRGLGNYGYTF
>TRBV4-1|once|TRBJ2-5|NA
TGCGCCAGCAGCCAAGGTCTGGGAGAAACCCAGTACTTC
CASSQGLGETQYF
>TRBV9|NA|TRBJ1-2|TRBD1
TGTGCCAGCAGCGTCGGGACAGGGAACTATGGCTACACCTTC
CASSVGTGNYGYTF
>TRBV4-3|NA|TRBJ1-2|TRBD1
TGCGCCAGCAGCGCGGGACAGCCATATGGCTACACCTTC
CASSAGQPYGYTF
>TRBV10-3|NA|TRBJ1-2|NA
TGTGCCATCAGTGAGTCGGGGCAGAATGGCTACACCTTC
CAISESGQNGYTF
>TRBV24-1|NA|TRBJ2-3|NA
TGTGCCACCAGTGGGGATATGGGGGGGGCCACAGATACGCAGTATTTT
CATSGDMGGATDTQYF
>TRBV5-1|NA|TRBJ2-7|NA
TGCGCCAGCAGCTTGGATCGGACAGCCTCCTACGAGCAGTACTTC
CASSLDRTASYEQYF
>TRBV10-3|NA|TRBJ1-4|NA
TGTGCCATCAGGTTGGCCATCGAGGAAAAACTGTTTTTT
CAIRLAIEEKLFF
>TRBV6-5|NA|TRBJ1-1|NA
TGTGCCAGCAGTTCGGGGGGCTGGGGCACTGAAGCTTTCTTT
CASSSGGWGTEAFF
>TRBV6-2/TRBV6-3|few|TRBJ2-1|NA
TGTGCCAGCAGTTACGAAGCTAGCTCCTACAATGAGCAGTTCTTC
CASSYEASSYNEQFF